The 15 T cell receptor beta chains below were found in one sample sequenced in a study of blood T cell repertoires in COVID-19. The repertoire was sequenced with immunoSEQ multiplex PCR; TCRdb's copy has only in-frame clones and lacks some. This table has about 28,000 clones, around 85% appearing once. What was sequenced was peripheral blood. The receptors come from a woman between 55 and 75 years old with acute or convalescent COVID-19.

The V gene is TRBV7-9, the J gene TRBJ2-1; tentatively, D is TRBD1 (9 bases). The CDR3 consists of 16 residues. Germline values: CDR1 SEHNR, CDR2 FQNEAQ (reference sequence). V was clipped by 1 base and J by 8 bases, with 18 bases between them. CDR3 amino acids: CASSLVAGQGSDEQFF. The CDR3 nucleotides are TGTGCCAGCAGCTTAGTAGCGGGACAGGGAAGCGATGAGCAGTTCTTC.

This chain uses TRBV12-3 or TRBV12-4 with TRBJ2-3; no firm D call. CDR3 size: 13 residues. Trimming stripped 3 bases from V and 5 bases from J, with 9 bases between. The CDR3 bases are TGTGCCAGCAGTTTGTCCCGAGGAGATACGCAGTATTTT. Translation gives CASSLSRGDTQYF.

The CDR3 loop is CASRPSGGAYTGELFF. The DNA of the CDR3 is TGTGCCAGTAGGCCTAGCGGGGGGGCTTACACCGGGGAGCTGTTTTTT. The chain couples TRBV19 to TRBJ2-2, with 12 positions matching TRBD2. Germline values: CDR1 LNHDA, CDR2 SQIVND (reference sequence). Losses at the gene ends were 6 bases for V and 3 bases for J; bases not matched to a gene: 5. The CDR3 is 16 residues long. Using reference TRBV19 and TRBJ2-2 for the parts outside the CDR3, the full variable domain is DGGITQSPKYLFRKEGQNVTLSCEQNLNHDAMYWYRQDPGQGLRLIYYSQIVNDFQKGDIAEGYSVSREKKESFPLTVTSAQKNPTAFYLCASRPSGGAYTGELFFGEGSRLTVL.

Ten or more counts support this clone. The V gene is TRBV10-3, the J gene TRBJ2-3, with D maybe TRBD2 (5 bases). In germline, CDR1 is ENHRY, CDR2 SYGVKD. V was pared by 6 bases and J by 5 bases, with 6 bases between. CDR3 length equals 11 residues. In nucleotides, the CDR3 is TGTGCCATCAGCCGGGGAGATACGCAGTATTTT. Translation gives CAISRGDTQYF.

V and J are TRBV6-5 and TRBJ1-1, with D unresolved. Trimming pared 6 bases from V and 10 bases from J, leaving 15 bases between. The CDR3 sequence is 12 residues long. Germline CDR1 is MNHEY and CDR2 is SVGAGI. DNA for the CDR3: TGTGCCAGCAGACCAAAAGGGCGGGGAGCTTTCTTT. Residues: CASRPKGRGAFF.

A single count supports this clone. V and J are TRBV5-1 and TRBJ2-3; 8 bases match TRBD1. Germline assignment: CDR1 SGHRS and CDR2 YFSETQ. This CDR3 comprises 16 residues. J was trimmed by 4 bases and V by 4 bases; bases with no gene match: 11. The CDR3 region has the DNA TGCGCCAGCAGCCGAGAGGGGGACAGGATTCCAGATACGCAGTATTTT. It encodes CASSREGDRIPDTQYF.

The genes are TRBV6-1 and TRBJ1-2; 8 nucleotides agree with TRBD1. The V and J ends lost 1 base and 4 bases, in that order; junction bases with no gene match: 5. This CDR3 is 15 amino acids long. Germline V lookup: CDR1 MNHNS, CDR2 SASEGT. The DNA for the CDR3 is TGTGCCAGCAGTGAAGGACAGGGGCTCCTCTATGGCTACACCTTC. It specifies CASSEGQGLLYGYTF.

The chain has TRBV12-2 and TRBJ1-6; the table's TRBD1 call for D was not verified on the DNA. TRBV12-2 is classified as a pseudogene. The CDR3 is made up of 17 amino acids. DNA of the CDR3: TGTGCAAGTCGCCCTGACAGCCACAGCTCCTATAATTCACCCCTCCACTTT. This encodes CASRPDSHSSYNSPLHF.

CDR3 loop: CAISKTTGGTDTEAFF. The CDR3 coding sequence is TGTGCCATCAGTAAAACGACAGGGGGAACGGACACTGAAGCTTTCTTT. The chain uses TRBV10-3 and TRBJ1-1; 9 bases agree with TRBD1. The trim removed 5 bases at V and 3 bases at J, leaving 10 bases unmatched. Per germline, CDR1 ENHRY and CDR2 SYGVKD. The CDR3 consists of 16 residues.

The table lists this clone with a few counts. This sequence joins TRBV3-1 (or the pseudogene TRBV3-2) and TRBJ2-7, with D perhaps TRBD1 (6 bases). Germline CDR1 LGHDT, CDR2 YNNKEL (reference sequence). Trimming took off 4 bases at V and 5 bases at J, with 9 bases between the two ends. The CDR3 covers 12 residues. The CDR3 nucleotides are TGTGCCAGCAGCCTACAGGGTCACGAGCAGTACTTC. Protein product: CASSLQGHEQYF.

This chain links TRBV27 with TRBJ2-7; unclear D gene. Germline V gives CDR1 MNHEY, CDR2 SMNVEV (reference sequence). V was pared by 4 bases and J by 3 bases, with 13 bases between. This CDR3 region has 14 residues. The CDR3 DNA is TGTGCCAGCAGTTCCCGAGGTGGTTACTACGAGCAGTACTTC. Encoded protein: CASSSRGGYYEQYF.

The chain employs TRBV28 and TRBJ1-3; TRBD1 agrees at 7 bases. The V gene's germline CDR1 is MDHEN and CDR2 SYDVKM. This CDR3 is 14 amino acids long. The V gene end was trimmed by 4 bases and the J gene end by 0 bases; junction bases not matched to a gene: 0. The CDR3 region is CASSSGGSGNTIYF. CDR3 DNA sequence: TGTGCCAGCAGTTCAGGGGGCTCTGGAAACACCATATATTTT.

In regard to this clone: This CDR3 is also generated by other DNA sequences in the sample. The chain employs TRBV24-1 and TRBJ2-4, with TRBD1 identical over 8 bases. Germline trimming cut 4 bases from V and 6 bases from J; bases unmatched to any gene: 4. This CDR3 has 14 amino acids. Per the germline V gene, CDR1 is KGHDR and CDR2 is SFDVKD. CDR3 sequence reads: CATSDRGRGNIQYF. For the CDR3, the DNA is TGTGCCACCAGTGACAGGGGGCGCGGAAACATTCAGTACTTC.

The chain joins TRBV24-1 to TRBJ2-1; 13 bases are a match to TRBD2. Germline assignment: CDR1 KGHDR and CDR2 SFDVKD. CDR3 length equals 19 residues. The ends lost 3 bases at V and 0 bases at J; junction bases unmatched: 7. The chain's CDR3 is CATSDRTSGGPSSYNEQFF. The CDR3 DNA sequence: TGTGCCACCAGTGATCGGACTAGCGGGGGCCCTTCCTCCTACAATGAGCAGTTCTTC.

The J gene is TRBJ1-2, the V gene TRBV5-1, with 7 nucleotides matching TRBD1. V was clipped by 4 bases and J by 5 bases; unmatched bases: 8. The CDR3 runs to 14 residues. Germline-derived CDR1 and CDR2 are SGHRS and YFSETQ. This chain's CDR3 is CASSTRDSYYGYTF. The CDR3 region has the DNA TGCGCCAGCAGCACCCGGGACAGTTATTATGGCTACACCTTC.